Listed below are T cell receptor beta chains from one sample, sequenced in a study of cytomegalovirus exposure and HLA in healthy donors. Sequenced by immunoSEQ multiplex PCR; TCRdb stores in-frame clones only, minus some. The sample data list about 74,000 clones. Sample: PBMCs. The receptors originated from a female donor in good health and CMV-seropositive. The CDR3 runs from the conserved cysteine through the conserved F or W. A D gene is named only where the DNA matches it firmly.

d_call	v_call	j_call	cdr3_aa	cdr3_nt
-	TRBV6-1	TRBJ2-7	CASRSTGWTYEQYF	TGTGCCAGCAGGTCGACAGGATGGACCTACGAGCAGTACTTC
-	TRBV19	TRBJ1-1	CASSIGGVWKGMNTEAFF	TGTGCCAGTAGTATTGGGGGGGTGTGGAAGGGGATGAACACTGAAGCTTTCTTT
-	TRBV9	TRBJ1-1	CASSVEGGAYEAFF	TGTGCCAGCAGCGTAGAAGGGGGAGCTTACGAAGCTTTCTTT
TRBD1	TRBV6-1	TRBJ1-3	CASSALTGSSGNTIYF	TGTGCCAGCAGTGCCTTGACAGGGAGCTCTGGAAACACCATATATTTT
TRBD2	TRBV15	TRBJ2-1	CATSALKPLAGGFDEQFF	TGTGCCACCAGCGCCCTTAAGCCGCTAGCGGGAGGGTTCGATGAGCAGTTCTTC
TRBD2	TRBV9	TRBJ2-1	CASSVGGRAGNEQFF	TGTGCCAGCAGCGTAGGCGGGAGGGCCGGGAATGAGCAGTTCTTC
TRBD1	TRBV2	TRBJ2-7	CASRTGGTVWQYF	TGTGCCAGCAGGACAGGGGGTACGGTCTGGCAGTACTTC
TRBD2	TRBV6-5	TRBJ2-1	CASSYSVAGGNEQFF	TGTGCCAGCAGTTACTCGGTAGCGGGAGGGAATGAGCAGTTCTTC
TRBD1	TRBV11-2	TRBJ1-1	CASSVTGGITEAFF	TGTGCCAGCAGCGTTACAGGGGGCATCACTGAAGCTTTCTTT
-	TRBV19	TRBJ1-1	CASSIDVGGTEAFF	TGTGCCAGTAGTATAGATGTAGGCGGCACTGAAGCTTTCTTT
TRBD1	TRBV6-5	TRBJ1-2	CASSYQRQGSGYTF	TGTGCCAGCAGTTACCAACGACAGGGCTCTGGCTACACCTTC
-	TRBV30	TRBJ1-5	CAWSQGAWQPQHF	TGTGCCTGGAGTCAAGGGGCTTGGCAGCCCCAGCATTTT
TRBD1	TRBV10-2	TRBJ2-7	CATTGTGKPEQYF	TGCGCCACCACCGGGACAGGGAAACCCGAGCAGTACTTC
-	TRBV7-2	TRBJ1-1	CASSLDPGNTEAFF	TGTGCCAGCAGCTTAGATCCGGGGAACACTGAAGCTTTCTTT
-	TRBV30	TRBJ2-7	CAWSAGGLHEQYF	TGTGCCTGGAGTGCGGGGGGCCTCCACGAGCAGTACTTC
-	TRBV11-2	TRBJ1-2	CASSLTDSNYGYTF	TGTGCCAGCAGCTTAACGGACAGCAACTATGGCTACACCTTC
TRBD1	TRBV6-5	TRBJ1-2	CASSHDRGLSGYTF	TGTGCCAGCAGTCACGACAGGGGGCTTTCTGGCTACACCTTC
TRBD1	TRBV27	TRBJ2-7	CASSPTSGQGEKQYF	TGTGCCAGCAGTCCAACCTCGGGACAGGGTGAAAAGCAGTACTTC
TRBD1	TRBV4-1	TRBJ2-7	CASSRGQGITYEQYF	TGCGCCAGCAGCCGAGGACAGGGGATAACCTACGAGCAGTACTTC
-	TRBV7-2	TRBJ2-3	CASSQPGRISTDTQYF	TGTGCCAGCAGCCAACCAGGGCGGATTAGCACAGATACGCAGTATTTT
-	TRBV5-4	TRBJ1-1	CASSSVRDGRVEAFF	TGTGCCAGCAGCTCGGTACGGGATGGACGGGTTGAAGCTTTCTTT
-	TRBV18	TRBJ2-3	CASSTGLTDTQYF	TGTGCCAGCTCGACGGGACTGACAGATACGCAGTATTTT
-	TRBV13	TRBJ2-7	CASSQQAYEQYF	TGTGCCAGCAGCCAGCAGGCCTACGAGCAGTACTTC
-	TRBV19	TRBJ1-5	CASSIQDNFLEGNQPQHF	TGTGCCAGTAGTATTCAGGACAACTTCCTTGAGGGCAATCAGCCCCAGCATTTT
TRBD1	TRBV6-5	TRBJ2-2	CASSYLGQDTGELFF	TGTGCCAGCAGTTACTTGGGACAGGACACCGGGGAGCTGTTTTTT
-	TRBV7-8	TRBJ2-3	CARSFSETEPEDTDTQYF	TGTGCCCGGAGCTTCAGCGAGACAGAGCCTGAGGACACAGATACGCAGTATTTT
-	TRBV6-1	TRBJ2-1	CASSYGGEQFF	TGTGCCAGCAGTTACGGAGGTGAGCAGTTCTTC
-	TRBV6-1	TRBJ2-5	CASSELVTGTQYF	TGTGCCAGCAGTGAATTAGTCACGGGGACCCAGTACTTC
-	TRBV18	TRBJ1-1	CASSPRIMGAGTEAFF	TGTGCCAGCTCACCACGCATTATGGGGGCTGGTACTGAAGCTTTCTTT
-	TRBV7-9	TRBJ2-5	CASSQERGETQYF	TGTGCCAGCAGCCAGGAAAGGGGAGAGACCCAGTACTTC
-	TRBV18	TRBJ2-7	CASSASSYEQYF	TGTGCCAGCTCAGCTAGCTCCTACGAGCAGTACTTC
-	TRBV9	TRBJ2-3	CASSVQDTDTQYF	TGTGCCAGCAGCGTACAGGACACAGATACGCAGTATTTT
-	TRBV19	TRBJ2-5	CASSMVSGTQYF	TGTGCCAGTAGTATGGTTAGTGGGACCCAGTACTTC
TRBD1	TRBV18	TRBJ1-4	CASSTGGSNEKLFF	TGTGCCAGCTCAACAGGGGGCTCTAATGAAAAACTGTTTTTT
-	TRBV28	TRBJ1-2	CASSPGGGKGSYGYTF	TGTGCCAGCAGTCCAGGCGGGGGGAAAGGAAGTTATGGCTACACCTTC
-	TRBV5-8	TRBJ1-5	CASSLISGGNQPQHF	TGTGCCAGCAGCTTGATTTCGGGGGGCAATCAGCCCCAGCATTTT
-	TRBV11-2	TRBJ2-5	CASSWTNYQETQYF	TGTGCCAGCAGCTGGACTAATTACCAAGAGACCCAGTACTTC
-	TRBV18	TRBJ1-1	CASYGLSMNTEAFF	TGTGCCAGCTACGGACTGAGCATGAACACTGAAGCTTTCTTT
TRBD1	TRBV18	TRBJ1-1	CASSPGQGAITEAFF	TGTGCCAGCTCACCTGGACAGGGGGCAATCACTGAAGCTTTCTTT
TRBD1	TRBV19	TRBJ1-5	CASTKRTGEEGNQPQHF	TGTGCCAGTACCAAAAGGACAGGGGAGGAGGGCAATCAGCCCCAGCATTTT
TRBD1	TRBV27	TRBJ2-3	CASSPRQGAKVDTQYF	TGTGCCAGCAGTCCCAGACAGGGGGCAAAAGTAGATACGCAGTATTTT
TRBD2	TRBV4-1	TRBJ2-2	CASSLVSGRNTGELFF	TGCGCCAGCAGCCTAGTAAGCGGGAGAAACACCGGGGAGCTGTTTTTT
TRBD2	TRBV19	TRBJ2-1	CASRKLAGAFNEQFF	TGTGCCAGTAGGAAACTAGCGGGGGCCTTCAATGAGCAGTTCTTC
TRBD2	TRBV2	TRBJ2-2	CASRGTSGSYTGELFF	TGTGCCAGCAGAGGGACTAGCGGGTCCTACACCGGGGAGCTGTTTTTT
-	TRBV18	TRBJ1-2	CASSPPLRFYGYTF	TGTGCCAGCTCACCACCCCTCAGATTTTATGGCTACACCTTC
-	TRBV18	TRBJ2-5	CASSPPDSRPGETQYF	TGTGCCAGCTCACCACCGGACTCAAGGCCGGGGGAGACCCAGTACTTC
-	TRBV30	TRBJ1-5	CAWSPGLSSNQPQHF	TGTGCCTGGAGCCCCGGTTTGAGTAGCAATCAGCCCCAGCATTTT
-	TRBV27	TRBJ2-7	CASSFNRDYEQYF	TGTGCCAGCAGTTTTAACAGGGACTACGAGCAGTACTTC
TRBD2	TRBV7-7	TRBJ2-5	CASSADAGGETQYF	TGTGCTAGCAGCGCCGACGCGGGAGGAGAGACCCAGTACTTC
-	TRBV4-3	TRBJ2-7	CASSQDLRAYEQYF	TGCGCCAGCAGCCAAGATCTCCGGGCCTACGAGCAGTACTTC
-	TRBV9	TRBJ1-1	CASSVDSRVSTEAFF	TGTGCCAGCAGCGTAGATTCCCGGGTTTCCACTGAAGCTTTCTTT
-	TRBV6-1	TRBJ1-4	CASRMTSGLNEKLFF	TGTGCCAGCAGGATGACCTCAGGACTCAATGAAAAACTGTTTTTT
TRBD2	TRBV5-1	TRBJ2-1	CASSLLSGSSYNEQFF	TGCGCCAGCAGCTTGCTCAGCGGGAGCTCCTACAATGAGCAGTTCTTC